These T cell receptor beta chains were read from a single sample in a study of blood T cell repertoires in COVID-19. Some clones are missing from TCRdb's copy, which holds only in-frame ones; the method was immunoSEQ multiplex PCR. This sample has about 300,000 clones, with 85% found just once. The sequencing input was PBMCs or T cells enriched from blood (not recorded which). These receptors were collected from a woman aged 50 to 60 who had recovered from COVID-19. Each CDR3 is given with its conserved first and last residue. The D gene is left open where the match is weak. Expanded clones get a size class; other rows say once, few or many, or leave the size out.

V gene: TRBV7-8; clone size: .; D gene: .; J gene: TRBJ1-2; CDR3 DNA: TGTGCCAGCAGCCCGGGGTTCTATGGCTACACCTTC; CDR3 protein: CASSPGFYGYTF
V gene: TRBV7-8; clone size: .; D gene: .; J gene: TRBJ2-3; CDR3 DNA: TGTGCCAGCAGCTTAGTGTTGACAGTCTCCTCTAGCACAGATACGCAGTATTTT; CDR3 protein: CASSLVLTVSSSTDTQYF
V gene: TRBV29-1; clone size: .; D gene: TRBD1; J gene: TRBJ1-1; CDR3 DNA: TGCAGCGTTGGGGGACAGGTGAACATGAACACTGAAGCTTTCTTT; CDR3 protein: CSVGGQVNMNTEAFF
V gene: TRBV21-1; clone size: .; D gene: .; J gene: TRBJ2-2; CDR3 DNA: TGTGCCAGCAGCAAGTTCCGACAGGGGGGCACACCTAGAAACACCGGGGAGCTGTTTTTT; CDR3 protein: CASSKFRQGGTPRNTGELFF
V gene: TRBV4-1; clone size: .; D gene: TRBD1; J gene: TRBJ1-4; CDR3 DNA: TGCGCCAGCAGCCGGGACAGGGGAATTGAAAAACTGTTTTTT; CDR3 protein: CASSRDRGIEKLFF
V gene: TRBV7-8; clone size: .; D gene: .; J gene: TRBJ2-5; CDR3 DNA: TGTGCCAGCAGCCCTAAAGAGACCCAGTACTTC; CDR3 protein: CASSPKETQYF
V gene: TRBV11-3; clone size: .; D gene: .; J gene: TRBJ2-2; CDR3 DNA: TGTGCCAGCAGCTTAAATTCCCTCGGGGAGCTGTTTTTT; CDR3 protein: CASSLNSLGELFF
V gene: TRBV7-9; clone size: .; D gene: TRBD2; J gene: TRBJ2-1; CDR3 DNA: TGTGCCAGCAGCCCAAATAGCGGGAGTACATTCTTC; CDR3 protein: CASSPNSGSTFF
V gene: TRBV28; clone size: .; D gene: .; J gene: TRBJ1-4; CDR3 DNA: TGTGCTGTGGGCGTAAATGAAAAACTGTTTTTT; CDR3 protein: CAVGVNEKLFF
V gene: TRBV27; clone size: few; D gene: TRBD1; J gene: TRBJ1-2; CDR3 DNA: TGTGCCAGCCTCCCGAGAACAGGGGCGGGAGGCTACACCTTC; CDR3 protein: CASLPRTGAGGYTF
V gene: TRBV2; clone size: .; D gene: .; J gene: TRBJ2-3; CDR3 DNA: TGTGCCAGCCGGGAGGCAGGGGGCACAGATACGCAGTATTTT; CDR3 protein: CASREAGGTDTQYF
V gene: TRBV4-3; clone size: .; D gene: .; J gene: TRBJ2-7; CDR3 DNA: TGCGCCAGCAGCCAAGATGAATTCGCTAGCAGGCAGTACTTC; CDR3 protein: CASSQDEFASRQYF
V gene: TRBV7-6; clone size: .; D gene: TRBD1; J gene: TRBJ1-6; CDR3 DNA: TGTGCCAGCAGCCTGGGACAGGGGCATTCACCCCTCCACTTT; CDR3 protein: CASSLGQGHSPLHF
V gene: TRBV19; clone size: .; D gene: TRBD1; J gene: TRBJ2-7; CDR3 DNA: TGTGCCAGTAGTAGGACAGGCTCCTACGAGCAGTACTTC; CDR3 protein: CASSRTGSYEQYF
V gene: TRBV5-1; clone size: .; D gene: TRBD1; J gene: TRBJ1-2; CDR3 DNA: TGCGCCAGCAGCTTGGCTCCGGGACAGACCAATGGCTACACCTTC; CDR3 protein: CASSLAPGQTNGYTF
V gene: TRBV11-2; clone size: .; D gene: .; J gene: TRBJ2-7; CDR3 DNA: TGTGCCAGCAGGGGACTCAGCTCCTACGAGCAGTACTTC; CDR3 protein: CASRGLSSYEQYF
V gene: TRBV28; clone size: .; D gene: TRBD1; J gene: TRBJ2-7; CDR3 DNA: TGTGCCAGCAGTGTAGGGACAGACCCCTACGAGCAGTACTTC; CDR3 protein: CASSVGTDPYEQYF
V gene: TRBV4-2; clone size: once; D gene: TRBD2; J gene: TRBJ2-7; CDR3 DNA: TGTGCCAGCAGCCAAACTAGCGGGGGGGCCTACGAGCAGTACTTC; CDR3 protein: CASSQTSGGAYEQYF
V gene: TRBV24-1; clone size: .; D gene: TRBD1; J gene: TRBJ1-2; CDR3 DNA: TGTGCCACCAGTGATTCCGCCGGGACAGGGGATCGCTATGGCTACACCTTC; CDR3 protein: CATSDSAGTGDRYGYTF
V gene: TRBV25-1; clone size: .; D gene: TRBD2; J gene: TRBJ2-5; CDR3 DNA: TGTGCCAGCAGACTAGCGGGAGATGAGACCCAGTACTTC; CDR3 protein: CASRLAGDETQYF
V gene: TRBV7-2; clone size: .; D gene: .; J gene: TRBJ2-2; CDR3 DNA: TGTGCCAGCAGCACCATCCACAGCACCGGGGAGCTGTTTTTT; CDR3 protein: CASSTIHSTGELFF
V gene: TRBV11-2; clone size: .; D gene: .; J gene: TRBJ2-3; CDR3 DNA: TGTGCCAGCAGACGACTCTCAGGGGCAGATACGCAGTATTTT; CDR3 protein: CASRRLSGADTQYF
V gene: TRBV6-1; clone size: .; D gene: .; J gene: TRBJ2-7; CDR3 DNA: TGTGCCAGCAGTGAACAGGGTGCTTCGGCCGAGCAGTACTTC; CDR3 protein: CASSEQGASAEQYF
V gene: TRBV6-5; clone size: .; D gene: .; J gene: TRBJ1-6; CDR3 DNA: TGTGCCAGCAGTTACTCGAGTCGCTCCTATAATTCACCCCTCCACTTT; CDR3 protein: CASSYSSRSYNSPLHF
V gene: TRBV30; clone size: .; D gene: TRBD2; J gene: TRBJ2-7; CDR3 DNA: TGTGCCTGGAGTGTACAGTGGGCTAGCGGGAGCGACGAGCAGTACTTC; CDR3 protein: CAWSVQWASGSDEQYF
V gene: TRBV9; clone size: .; D gene: .; J gene: TRBJ1-6; CDR3 DNA: TGTGCCAGCAGCGTAACAGGGACGATGAATTCACCCCTCCACTTT; CDR3 protein: CASSVTGTMNSPLHF
V gene: TRBV11-3; clone size: .; D gene: .; J gene: TRBJ1-1; CDR3 DNA: TGTGCCAGCAGCCAAGACAGCTTGGACACTGAAGCTTTCTTT; CDR3 protein: CASSQDSLDTEAFF
V gene: TRBV2; clone size: .; D gene: TRBD2; J gene: TRBJ2-1; CDR3 DNA: TGTGCCAGCAGAGAAGGCTCTAGCGGGAGCTCCTACAATGAGCAGTTCTTC; CDR3 protein: CASREGSSGSSYNEQFF
V gene: TRBV18; clone size: .; D gene: .; J gene: TRBJ1-1; CDR3 DNA: TGTGCCAGCTCACCACAACAGGGTAACACTGAAGCTTTCTTT; CDR3 protein: CASSPQQGNTEAFF
V gene: TRBV10-1; clone size: .; D gene: TRBD1; J gene: TRBJ1-6; CDR3 DNA: TGCGCCAGCAGTGAGTTTGGACAGGGGGCAGGATCACCCCTCCACTTT; CDR3 protein: CASSEFGQGAGSPLHF
V gene: TRBV28; clone size: .; D gene: TRBD1; J gene: TRBJ2-2; CDR3 DNA: TGTGCCAGCAGCCCAGACAGGGGGCGAGCTAGGACCGGGGAGCTGTTTTTT; CDR3 protein: CASSPDRGRARTGELFF
V gene: TRBV13; clone size: .; D gene: TRBD1; J gene: TRBJ2-3; CDR3 DNA: TGTGCCAGCAGCTCCCGACAGGGATCGGATACGCAGTATTTT; CDR3 protein: CASSSRQGSDTQYF
V gene: TRBV7-9; clone size: once; D gene: .; J gene: TRBJ2-7; CDR3 DNA: TGTGCCAGCAGCTTAGGTACCCTCTTCGCCGGGGAGCAGTACTTC; CDR3 protein: CASSLGTLFAGEQYF
V gene: TRBV4-3; clone size: .; D gene: TRBD2; J gene: TRBJ2-7; CDR3 DNA: TGCGCCAGCAGCCCCGGGACTAGCGGGAGCTACGAGCAGTACTTC; CDR3 protein: CASSPGTSGSYEQYF
V gene: TRBV6-2/TRBV6-3; clone size: .; D gene: .; J gene: TRBJ1-5; CDR3 DNA: TGTGCCAGCAGTCTAGGACAGATCCAGCATTTT; CDR3 protein: CASSLGQIQHF
V gene: TRBV14; clone size: .; D gene: .; J gene: TRBJ1-6; CDR3 DNA: TGTGCCAGCAGCCAAGGGTATCACAGGGTTTCACCCCTCCACTTT; CDR3 protein: CASSQGYHRVSPLHF
V gene: TRBV29-1; clone size: .; D gene: TRBD2; J gene: TRBJ2-5; CDR3 DNA: TGCAGCGTTGTAGCGGGGGGGCGGAAGACCCAGTACTTC; CDR3 protein: CSVVAGGRKTQYF
V gene: TRBV5-4; clone size: .; D gene: TRBD2; J gene: TRBJ2-3; CDR3 DNA: TGTGCCAGCAGCTTGGCCAATCTAGCGGGAGTAGATACGCAGTATTTT; CDR3 protein: CASSLANLAGVDTQYF
V gene: TRBV5-8; clone size: .; D gene: TRBD2; J gene: TRBJ2-1; CDR3 DNA: TGTGCCAGCAGCTTGGCTTGGACTAGCGGGGGGGCATACAATGAGCAGTTCTTC; CDR3 protein: CASSLAWTSGGAYNEQFF
V gene: TRBV5-1; clone size: .; D gene: TRBD1; J gene: TRBJ2-1; CDR3 DNA: TGCGCCAGCAGCGGAAACTACAGGGGAGACAATGAGCAGTTCTTC; CDR3 protein: CASSGNYRGDNEQFF
V gene: TRBV6-5; clone size: .; D gene: TRBD1; J gene: TRBJ2-7; CDR3 DNA: TGTGCCAGCAGTTACGACAGCGGCCAGGGGGTGTACGAGCAGTACTTC; CDR3 protein: CASSYDSGQGVYEQYF